These 25 T cell receptor beta chains share one sample of origin, sequenced in a study of metastatic and nonmetastatic thyroid tumors. All patients reached thyroid surgery having received no treatment beforehand. TCRdb called clones again from the PCR reads with MiXCR. The table lists about 40,000 clones, about 10% of them singletons. The sequenced sample was blood. The receptors originated from a female donor with papillary thyroid cancer or a benign thyroid nodule (not recorded which). Some clones in this sample may be carry-over from other donors' samples.

This clone is categorized as medium-sized. The chain uses TRBV20-1 and TRBJ2-5, with 8 bases identical to TRBD2. With V trimmed by 6 bases and J by 2 bases, 11 bases remained unmatched. Germline V gene data show CDR1 as DFQATT and CDR2 as SNEGSKA (reference sequence). This CDR3 contains 15 residues. The CDR3 DNA reads TGCAGTGCCCCTCAACTAGCGGACACACAAGAGACCCAGTACTTC. This translates into CSAPQLADTQETQYF.

CDR3 residues: CASSLQTDEAFF. CDR3 bases: TGTGCCAGCAGCCTCCAGACGGATGAAGCTTTCTTT. The chain uses TRBV5-4 and TRBJ1-1; the D is unclear. The CDR3 totals 12 residues. Germline V gene lookup returns CDR1 SGHNT and CDR2 YYREEE (reference sequence). Trimming shortened V by 4 bases and J by 7 bases, and 11 bases separated the two germline ends.

This clone was counted only a few times. A much larger clone lies a single base off, so this may be a read error. The rearrangement links TRBV10-2 to TRBJ1-1, with no clear D. V dropped 6 bases and J dropped 6 bases, with 8 bases sitting between them. The CDR3 loop spans 11 amino acids. Germline CDR1 reads WSHSY; CDR2 reads SAAADI. Here the CDR3 reads CASRAVAEAFF. In nucleotides, the CDR3 is TGCGCCAGCAGAGCGGTGGCTGAAGCTTTCTTT.

The sample holds a few counts of this clone. This chain connects TRBV5-4 to TRBJ2-5; tentatively, D is TRBD1 (6 bases). Germline V gives CDR1 SGHNT, CDR2 YYREEE (reference sequence). The CDR3 has 14 amino acids. The V and J ends lost 3 bases and 2 bases respectively, with 11 bases between them. The CDR3: CASSSGHDQETQYF. Written as DNA, the CDR3 is TGTGCCAGCAGCTCGGGACACGATCAAGAGACCCAGTACTTC.

The table lists this clone with many counts. This rearrangement joins TRBV14 to TRBJ2-7; possibly TRBD2 for D (5 bases). The germline V gene encodes CDR1 SGHDN and CDR2 FVKESK. With 5 bases removed from V and 3 bases from J, the gap between germline ends came to 14 bases. The CDR3 runs 14 residues. This CDR3 reads CASSFGTSNYEQYF. Written as DNA, the CDR3 is TGTGCCAGCAGCTTCGGAACTAGTAACTACGAGCAGTACTTC.

This clone was counted many times. The chain links TRBV27 to TRBJ2-1; 14 nucleotides agree with TRBD2. The length of the CDR3 is 17 residues. The germline CDR1 and CDR2 sequences are MNHEY and SMNVEV (reference sequence). V shed 6 bases, J shed 4 bases, and the junction held 8 bases outside the gene matches. This CDR3 reads CASRFTGTSGRYNEQFF. CDR3 bases: TGTGCCAGCAGGTTCACCGGGACTAGCGGGAGATACAATGAGCAGTTCTTC.

This clone has ten or more counts. The rearrangement links TRBV6-2 or TRBV6-3 to TRBJ2-7; TRBD1 matches at 9 bases. The CDR3 sequence is 14 residues long. Germline CDR1 and CDR2: MNHEY and SVGEGT. The J segment lost 2 bases and the V segment lost 8 bases, leaving 7 bases of the junction unmatched. This chain's CDR3 is CASLRDRAAYEQYF. CDR3 nucleotides: TGTGCCAGCCTCCGGGACAGGGCGGCCTACGAGCAGTACTTC.

This clone was observed many times. The chain is built from TRBV5-1 and TRBJ2-1; the D gene could be TRBD1 or TRBD2 (6 bases each). Deletions cut 6 bases from V and 9 bases from J, with 16 bases between. Germline V gene sequence: CDR1 SGHRS, CDR2 YFSETQ. The CDR3 totals 13 residues. The CDR3 loop reads CASNPGAAVEQFF. As DNA, the CDR3 is TGCGCCAGCAATCCGGGGGCGGCGGTTGAGCAGTTCTTC.

This clone was found many times. The chain uses TRBV3-1 and TRBJ2-7; D might be TRBD1 (6 bases). V was cut by 4 bases and J by 2 bases, with 15 bases left in between. CDR3 size: 15 residues. Germline V CDR1 and CDR2: LGHDT, YNNKEL (reference sequence). The CDR3 sequence: CASSPPGHLTYEQYF. For the CDR3, the DNA is TGTGCCAGCAGCCCTCCGGGACACCTCACCTACGAGCAGTACTTC.

The table lists this clone with many counts. The CDR3 DNA reads TGCGCCAGCAGCTCGAGGAGGGATGGGGGGAGAGATACGCAGTATTTT. Translating it yields CASSSRRDGGRDTQYF. J is TRBJ2-3 and V is TRBV5-1, with D possibly TRBD2 on 6 matching bases. Per the germline V gene, CDR1 is SGHRS and CDR2 is YFSETQ. CDR3 length: 16 residues. Trimming shortened V by 3 bases and J by 5 bases, and 19 bases separated the two germline ends.

This clone turned up a few times. V is TRBV12-5 and J is TRBJ2-5, with 7 positions matching TRBD2. Trimming at V came to 6 bases and at J to 5 bases, leaving 15 bases not matched to a gene. CDR1 LGHNT and CDR2 FRNRAP come from the germline V gene. CDR3 size: 16 residues. The CDR3 loop is CASGLGIGAGEETQYF. CDR3 nucleotide sequence: TGTGCTAGTGGGTTAGGTATAGGGGCGGGGGAGGAGACCCAGTACTTC.

This clone was counted only a few times. J is TRBJ1-1 and V is TRBV28, with 7 bases aligning to TRBD1. CDR1 is MDHEN, CDR2 SYDVKM, per germline. The CDR3 runs 14 residues. The junction had 4 bases not matched to a gene; V was cut back by 5 bases and J by 1 base. CDR3 loop: CASSRQGSNTEAFF. CDR3 nucleotide sequence: TGTGCCAGCAGTCGACAGGGCTCGAACACTGAAGCTTTCTTT.

This clone was detected many times. The chain couples TRBV20-1 to TRBJ2-1; no reliable D call. The length of the CDR3 is 19 residues. In germline, CDR1 is DFQATT, CDR2 SNEGSKA (reference sequence). V shed 2 bases and J shed 7 bases, with 30 bases lying between them. Written as DNA, the CDR3 is TGCAGTGCTAGACCCTCGCGTCGGGCATCGGTAAGAGAATGGAATGAGCAGTTCTTC. Encoded protein: CSARPSRRASVREWNEQFF.

V usage is TRBV6-2 or TRBV6-3 and J usage is TRBJ1-2, with D hard to call. This CDR3 is built from 14 residues. Between the trimmed V and J ends, which lost 2 bases and 5 bases, there was a span of 12 bases. The germline V gene encodes CDR1 MNHEY and CDR2 SVGEGT. The CDR3 region has the DNA TGTGCCAGCAGTTACAGAGGCGGAAATTATGGCTACACCTTC. Amino acids: CASSYRGGNYGYTF.

This clone has ten or more counts. The chain has TRBV28 and TRBJ2-2; 11 bases agree with TRBD2. Germline CDR1 reads MDHEN; CDR2 reads SYDVKM. V dropped 6 bases and J dropped 0; count of bases not matched to a gene: 0. There are 15 residues in the CDR3. The CDR3: CASRTSGTNTGELFF. The DNA of the CDR3 is TGTGCCAGCAGGACTAGCGGGACGAACACCGGGGAGCTGTTTTTT.

Ten or more counts support this clone. The V and J genes are TRBV10-2 and TRBJ1-3, with 12 bases aligning to TRBD1. J was trimmed by 6 bases and V by 6 bases; bases with no gene match: 6. From germline, CDR1 is WSHSY and CDR2 SAAADI. The CDR3 spans 15 residues. CDR3 in amino acids: CASSEGQGAVNTIYF. CDR3 nucleotide sequence: TGCGCCAGCAGCGAGGGACAGGGGGCGGTAAACACCATATATTTT.

This clone was detected many times. This chain links TRBV27 with TRBJ1-5, with TRBD1 matching over 7 bases. Trimming cost V 6 bases and J 3 bases; bases outside gene matches: 11. The CDR3 covers 16 residues. Germline CDR1 MNHEY, CDR2 SMNVEV (reference sequence). The DNA of the CDR3 is TGTGCCAGCAGCCCGAGACAGGGATCCGTCAATCAGCCCCAGCATTTT. Translation: CASSPRQGSVNQPQHF.

This clone showed up many times. This sequence joins TRBV2 and TRBJ2-2, with 8 bases fitting TRBD2. The CDR3 spans 14 residues. CDR1 is SNHLY, CDR2 FYNNEI, per germline. V lost 8 bases and J lost 4; bases outside the gene matches: 6. CDR3 sequence reads: CASLLAERTGELFF. The CDR3 bases are TGTGCCAGCTTACTAGCGGAGCGCACCGGGGAGCTGTTTTTT.

This clone has a count of ten or more. This sequence may be a read error, since a much larger clone differs from it by one base. The chain joins TRBV7-9 to TRBJ2-7, with 8 nucleotides matching TRBD1. CDR1 is SEHNR, CDR2 FQNEAQ, per germline (reference sequence). The trim removed 10 bases at V and 4 bases at J, leaving 6 bases unmatched. This CDR3 comprises 12 residues. The chain's CDR3 is CANRGDLYEQYF. The CDR3 bases are TGTGCCAACAGGGGGGACTTATACGAGCAGTACTTC.

This clone occurred a few times. The genes are TRBV10-2 and TRBJ2-1, with 13 bases matching TRBD2. V lost 0 bases to trimming and J lost 6 bases; unmatched junction nucleotides: 8. Germline CDR1 is WSHSY and CDR2 is SAAADI. The CDR3 consists of 18 residues. DNA for the CDR3: TGCGCCAGCAGTGAGTCTGGACTAGCGGGAGTTCCCACCAATGAGCAGTTCTTC. The encoded protein is CASSESGLAGVPTNEQFF.

The sample holds many counts of this clone. The gene calls are TRBV9 and TRBJ2-2; 14 nucleotides match TRBD2. The V gene's germline CDR1 is SGDLS and CDR2 YYNGEE. The CDR3 has 15 residues. The V gene end was trimmed by 3 bases and the J gene end by 5 bases; junction bases not matched to a gene: 0. Written as DNA, the CDR3 is TGTGCCAGCAGCGGGACTAGCGGGAGGACCGGGGAGCTGTTTTTT. This sequence encodes CASSGTSGRTGELFF.

Ten or more counts support this clone. This chain joins TRBV20-1 and TRBJ1-1; the D is unclear. The CDR3 has 11 amino acids. Trimming cost V 5 bases and J 0 bases, with 4 bases left between them. Per the germline V gene, CDR1 is DFQATT and CDR2 is SNEGSKA (reference sequence). In nucleotides, the CDR3 is TGCAGTGCTCGGATGAACACTGAAGCTTTCTTT. It codes for CSARMNTEAFF.

This clone was observed at least ten times. The chain has TRBV19 and TRBJ1-2, with 8 positions matching TRBD1. CDR3 length: 14 residues. J gave up 0 bases and V 4 bases, and 1 base lay outside the gene matches. Germline loops: CDR1 LNHDA, CDR2 SQIVND (reference sequence). CDR3 in DNA: TGTGCCAGTAGTAGGGACAGGTCTAACTATGGCTACACCTTC. Translated, it gives CASSRDRSNYGYTF. The variable domain in full, completed from reference TRBV19 and TRBJ1-2, reads DGGITQSPKYLFRKEGQNVTLSCEQNLNHDAMYWYRQDPGQGLRLIYYSQIVNDFQKGDIAEGYSVSREKKESFPLTVTSAQKNPTAFYLCASSRDRSNYGYTFGSGTRLTVV.

This clone was observed many times. The V gene is TRBV5-1, the J gene TRBJ2-1; D gene uncertain. CDR1 and CDR2 from the germline V gene are SGHRS and YFSETQ. The CDR3 is 14 amino acids. V was cut by 0 bases and J by 5 bases, with 9 bases left in between. The CDR3 loop reads CASSLALGDNEQFF. CDR3 nucleotides: TGCGCCAGCAGCTTGGCCTTAGGCGACAATGAGCAGTTCTTC.

This clone was seen only a few times. This rearrangement joins TRBV28 to TRBJ1-2; TRBD1 matches 10 bases. This CDR3 contains 16 residues. Germline CDR1 MDHEN, CDR2 SYDVKM. V was clipped by 7 bases and J by 3 bases; unmatched bases: 11. CDR3 region: CASIFVMTGGHYGYTF. CDR3 sequence (DNA): TGTGCCAGCATTTTTGTCATGACAGGGGGCCACTATGGCTACACCTTC.